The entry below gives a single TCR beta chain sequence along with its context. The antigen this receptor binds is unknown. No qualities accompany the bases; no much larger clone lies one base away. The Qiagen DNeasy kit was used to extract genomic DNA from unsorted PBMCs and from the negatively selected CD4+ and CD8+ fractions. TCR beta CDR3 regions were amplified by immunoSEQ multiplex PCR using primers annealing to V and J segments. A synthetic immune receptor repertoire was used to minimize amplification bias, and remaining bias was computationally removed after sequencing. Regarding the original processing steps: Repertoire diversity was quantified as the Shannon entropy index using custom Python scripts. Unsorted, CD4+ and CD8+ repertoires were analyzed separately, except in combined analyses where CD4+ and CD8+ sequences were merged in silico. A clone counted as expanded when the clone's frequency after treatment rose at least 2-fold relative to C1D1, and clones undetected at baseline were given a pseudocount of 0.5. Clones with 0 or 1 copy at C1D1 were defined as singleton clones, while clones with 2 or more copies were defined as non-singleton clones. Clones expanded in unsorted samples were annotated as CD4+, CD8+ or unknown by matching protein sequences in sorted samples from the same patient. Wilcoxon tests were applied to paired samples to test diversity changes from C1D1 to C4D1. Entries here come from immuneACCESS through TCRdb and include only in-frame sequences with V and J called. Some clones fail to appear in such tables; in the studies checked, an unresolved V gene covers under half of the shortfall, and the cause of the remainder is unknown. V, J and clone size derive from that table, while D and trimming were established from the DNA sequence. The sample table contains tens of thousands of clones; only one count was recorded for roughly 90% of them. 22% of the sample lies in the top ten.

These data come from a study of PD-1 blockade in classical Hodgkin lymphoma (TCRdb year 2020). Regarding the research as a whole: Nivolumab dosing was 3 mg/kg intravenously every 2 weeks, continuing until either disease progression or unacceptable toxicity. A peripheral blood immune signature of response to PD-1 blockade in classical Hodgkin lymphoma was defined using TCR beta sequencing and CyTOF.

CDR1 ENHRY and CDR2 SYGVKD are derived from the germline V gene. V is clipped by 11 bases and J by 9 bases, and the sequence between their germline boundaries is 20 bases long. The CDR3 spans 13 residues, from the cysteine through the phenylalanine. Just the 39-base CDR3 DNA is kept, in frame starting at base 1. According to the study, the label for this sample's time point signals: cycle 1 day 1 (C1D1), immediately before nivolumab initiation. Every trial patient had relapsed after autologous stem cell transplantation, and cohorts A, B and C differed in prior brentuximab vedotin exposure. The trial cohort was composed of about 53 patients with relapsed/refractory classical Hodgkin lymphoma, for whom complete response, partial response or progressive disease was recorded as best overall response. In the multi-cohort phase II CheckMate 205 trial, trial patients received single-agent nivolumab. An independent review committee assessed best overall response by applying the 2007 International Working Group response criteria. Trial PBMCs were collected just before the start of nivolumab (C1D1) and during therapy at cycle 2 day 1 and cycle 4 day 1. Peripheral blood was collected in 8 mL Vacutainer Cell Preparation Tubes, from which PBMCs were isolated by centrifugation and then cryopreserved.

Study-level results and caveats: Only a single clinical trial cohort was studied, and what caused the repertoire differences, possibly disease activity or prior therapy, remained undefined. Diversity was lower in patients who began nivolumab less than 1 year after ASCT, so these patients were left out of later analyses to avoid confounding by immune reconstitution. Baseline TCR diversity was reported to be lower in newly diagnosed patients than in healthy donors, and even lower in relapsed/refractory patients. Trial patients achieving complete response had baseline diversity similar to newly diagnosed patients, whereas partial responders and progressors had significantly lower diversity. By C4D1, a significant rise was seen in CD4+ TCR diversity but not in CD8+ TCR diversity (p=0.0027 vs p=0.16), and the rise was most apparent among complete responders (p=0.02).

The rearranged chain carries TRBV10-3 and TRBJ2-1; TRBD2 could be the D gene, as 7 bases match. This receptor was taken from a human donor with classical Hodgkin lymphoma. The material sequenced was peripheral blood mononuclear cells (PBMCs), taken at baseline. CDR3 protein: CACRGEGRGEQFF. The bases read TGTGCCTGTAGGGGGGAGGGCCGGGGTGAGCAGTTCTTC.